The rows below give T cell receptor beta chains drawn from one sample of a study of blood T cell repertoires in COVID-19. Libraries were prepared by immunoSEQ multiplex PCR; TCRdb keeps only in-frame clonotypes and omits some of them. Counted here are under 250,000 clones, 87% occurring once; the ten biggest clones make up roughly 3%. Material: peripheral blood. The source is a man younger than 35 with active or convalescent COVID-19. Both conserved end residues are trimmed from each CDR3. A D gene is named only where the DNA matches it firmly.

TRBV10-3	-	AISESRGNTEAF
TRBV7-8	-	ASSLRRVGNDGNTIY
TRBV9	-	ASSVRGGVSEAF
TRBV5-6	-	ASSLGHRNSYNSPLH
TRBV30	-	AWSTRDRPRVGY
TRBV6-2/TRBV6-3	TRBD1	ASSYSTRWTGGHSGNTIY
TRBV7-2	-	ASSLGVGENNQPQH
TRBV28	-	ASSLTSTDTQY
TRBV18	TRBD2	ASSAGRAGANVLT
TRBV5-8	-	ASSPWTDLNYGYT
TRBV9	TRBD1	ASSPTGTGYSNEQF
TRBV11-3	TRBD1	ASSRGQGNTEAF
TRBV19	-	ASSIGAQANGYT
TRBV5-4	TRBD1	ASSRDRHNEQF
TRBV7-8	-	ATDQGAINSPLH
TRBV28	TRBD1	ASRQRQGRAF
TRBV6-5	-	ASSRTGSNTGELF
TRBV5-1	-	ASSRGMNEQF
TRBV21-1	-	ASSMGLSENSYNEQF
TRBV5-1	-	ASSLNGANTEAF
TRBV9	-	ASSVEAGGTDTQY
TRBV19	TRBD1	ASSSQDRGNNQPQH
TRBV6-2/TRBV6-3	-	ASSKTQETQY
TRBV9	-	ASSVRPGRYEQY
TRBV9	TRBD1	ASSGHRGDEQF
TRBV30	-	AWGDTSNQPQH
TRBV13	TRBD1	ASSTGDRGSYEQY